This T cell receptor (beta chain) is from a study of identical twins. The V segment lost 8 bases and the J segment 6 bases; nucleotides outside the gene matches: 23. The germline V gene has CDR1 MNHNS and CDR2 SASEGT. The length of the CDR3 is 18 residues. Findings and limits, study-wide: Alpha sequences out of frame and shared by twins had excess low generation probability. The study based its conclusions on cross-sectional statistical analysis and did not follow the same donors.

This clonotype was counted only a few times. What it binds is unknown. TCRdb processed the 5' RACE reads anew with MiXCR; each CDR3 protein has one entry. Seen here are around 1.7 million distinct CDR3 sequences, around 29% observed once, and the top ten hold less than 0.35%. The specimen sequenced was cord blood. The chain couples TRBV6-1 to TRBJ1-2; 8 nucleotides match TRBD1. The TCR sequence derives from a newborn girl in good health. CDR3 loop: CASPSSYKPRTGKDGYTF. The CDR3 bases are TGTGCCAGCCCATCCTCCTATAAACCCAGGACAGGGAAGGATGGCTACACCTTC.